The clone carrying this TCR beta chain has only one observation. Every patient experienced relapse after autologous stem cell transplantation, and brentuximab vedotin exposure varied. Magnetic negative selection was used to purify CD8+ T cells from thawed PBMCs. This entry is derived from a study of PD-1 blockade in classical Hodgkin lymphoma. Libraries were prepared by immunoSEQ multiplex PCR; TCRdb keeps only in-frame clonotypes and omits some of them. Of about 27,000 clones listed, around 90% were seen once; the top ten hold around 6.7%. Germline loops: CDR1 LNHNV, CDR2 YYDKDF (reference sequence). J lost 2 bases, V lost 5 bases, and 7 bases had no gene match. This CDR3 has 15 residues.

The receptor was isolated from a human donor with classical Hodgkin lymphoma. The chain has TRBV15 and TRBJ2-7; 9 bases line up with TRBD1. The input for sequencing was CD8+ T cells from blood, taken at baseline. The chain's CDR3 is CATSGTYRGPYEQYF. The CDR3, as DNA: TGTGCCACCAGCGGAACTTACAGGGGGCCCTACGAGCAGTACTTC.